This is a list of T cell receptor beta chains from one sample in a study of blood T cell repertoires in COVID-19. TCRdb's copy holds only in-frame clones and misses some; the assay was immunoSEQ multiplex PCR. Of under 45,000 clones listed, around four fifths are singletons. Material: peripheral blood. The receptors were sampled from a man between 60 and 75 years old with acute or convalescent COVID-19. Each CDR3 is given with its conserved first and last residue. D genes are given only for firm matches. Size is stated for part of the rows, as once, few or many counts, or as a class when the clone is expanded.

V,D,J,size,DNA,CDR3
TRBV7-9,TRBD2,TRBJ2-1,once,TGTGCCAGCAGCATGACTAGCGGAAACAATGAGCAGTTCTTC,CASSMTSGNNEQFF
TRBV11-3,.,TRBJ2-5,.,TGTGCCAGCAGCACATTGACAGGCTGGGAGACCCAGTACTTC,CASSTLTGWETQYF
TRBV7-2,TRBD2,TRBJ2-3,.,TGTGCCAGCAGCTTAGAATGGCGGCTAGCGGGGCTCACAGATACGCAGTATTTT,CASSLEWRLAGLTDTQYF
TRBV14,.,TRBJ1-2,.,TGTGCCAGCAGCCAAGTCAGGGGAGAGTACACCTTC,CASSQVRGEYTF
TRBV6-6,TRBD1,TRBJ1-6,.,TGTGCCAGCAGTTGGGCACCGGGACAGAGGGATTCACCCCTCCACTTT,CASSWAPGQRDSPLHF
TRBV6-1,TRBD1,TRBJ1-3,.,TGTGCCAGCAGTGAAAGGGGGTGGTTACAGGGGTATGGAAACACCATATATTTT,CASSERGWLQGYGNTIYF
TRBV19,.,TRBJ2-7,.,TGTGCCAGTAGTATGACGGGGTTCTACGAGCAGTACTTC,CASSMTGFYEQYF
TRBV5-1,TRBD2,TRBJ2-2,.,TGCGCCAGCAGCATAGCGGGAGCGGACACCGGGGAGCTGTTTTTT,CASSIAGADTGELFF
TRBV30,.,TRBJ1-2,.,TGTGCCTGGAGTGTTCAGTACTATGGCTACACCTTC,CAWSVQYYGYTF
TRBV29-1,TRBD2,TRBJ2-4,.,TGCAGCGTTTGGCGGGAGTCAGACTACGCCCCTTCCATCATTCAGTACTTC,CSVWRESDYAPSIIQYF
TRBV5-1,TRBD1,TRBJ1-1,.,TGCGCCAGCAGCCAGACAGGGCCACACCTCACTGAAGCTTTCTTT,CASSQTGPHLTEAFF
TRBV10-1,TRBD2,TRBJ2-7,.,TGCGCCAGCAGTGCCGGGACTAGCAGCTACGAGCAGTACTTC,CASSAGTSSYEQYF
TRBV24-1,.,TRBJ2-6,.,TGTGCCACCAGTGATTGGGGGCTTGGGGCCAACGTCCTGACTTTC,CATSDWGLGANVLTF
TRBV3-1/TRBV3-2,.,TRBJ2-1,.,TGTGCCAGCAGCCGGGGCGATGAGCAGTTCTTC,CASSRGDEQFF
TRBV12-3/TRBV12-4,TRBD2,TRBJ2-5,.,TGTGCCAGCAGGACCCCGGGAGGGGGGACCCAGTACTTC,CASRTPGGGTQYF
TRBV5-4,TRBD2,TRBJ2-3,.,TGTGCCAGCAGCATCGGGACTAGCGGGATTGCAGATACGCAGTATTTT,CASSIGTSGIADTQYF
TRBV11-3,TRBD1,TRBJ2-6,.,TGTGCCAGCACAGTCACAGGGGGCTCTGGGGCCAACGTCCTGACTTTC,CASTVTGGSGANVLTF
TRBV6-5,.,TRBJ2-4,.,TGTGCCAGCAAAACACCGCCCATCACGGGGAACATTCAGTACTTC,CASKTPPITGNIQYF
TRBV29-1,TRBD1,TRBJ1-1,.,TGCAGCGTTTTAACCGGGACAGCGAACACTGAAGCTTTCTTT,CSVLTGTANTEAFF
TRBV28,TRBD1,TRBJ2-1,.,TGTGCCAGCAGTCCACCGGGACAGGGGGACAATGAGCAGTTCTTC,CASSPPGQGDNEQFF
TRBV18,TRBD1,TRBJ2-3,.,TGTGCCAGCTCATTCCTCGACAGGGGTACGGGGACAGATACGCAGTATTTT,CASSFLDRGTGTDTQYF
TRBV10-3,TRBD1,TRBJ2-1,.,TGTGCCATCACGGACAGGGGGCGCTCCCCGAAGCAGTTCTTC,CAITDRGRSPKQFF
TRBV9,TRBD1,TRBJ1-1,.,TGTGCCAGCAGCGCCACCACAGGGGGCACTGAAGCTTTCTTT,CASSATTGGTEAFF
TRBV11-3,TRBD1,TRBJ2-5,.,TGTGCCAGCAGCTTAGTGGCTGGGACAGGGGGCCGCGAGACCCAGTACTTC,CASSLVAGTGGRETQYF
TRBV7-2,TRBD1,TRBJ2-7,.,TGTGCCAGCAGCTTGGGACAGGGGATTTACTTC,CASSLGQGIYF
TRBV29-1,.,TRBJ2-7,few,TGCAGCGTTCGGACACTCTCCTACGAGCAGTACTTC,CSVRTLSYEQYF
TRBV12-3/TRBV12-4,TRBD1,TRBJ2-1,.,TGTGCCAGTGAGGACAGGGGGGGGAATGAGCAGTTCTTC,CASEDRGGNEQFF
TRBV5-6,TRBD1,TRBJ2-2,.,TGTGCCAGCAGCCTACCTGACAGGGGAGGCGGGGAGCTGTTTTTT,CASSLPDRGGGELFF
TRBV16,.,TRBJ1-1,.,TGTGCCAGCAGCCAATCGCGGGGGGCTGAAGCTTTCTTT,CASSQSRGAEAFF
TRBV18,TRBD1,TRBJ1-3,.,TGTGCCAGCTCACCACTCACGACAGGGGTCTCTGGAAACACCATATATTTT,CASSPLTTGVSGNTIYF
TRBV4-2,TRBD1,TRBJ1-2,.,TGTGCCAGCAGCCAAGAAACAGGGGGAGCCTATGGCTACACCTTC,CASSQETGGAYGYTF
TRBV18,TRBD1,TRBJ2-1,.,TGTGCCAGCTCACTTGGACAGGGGTCCCACAATGAGCAGTTCTTC,CASSLGQGSHNEQFF
TRBV5-5,TRBD2,TRBJ2-7,.,TGTGCCAGCAGCCGACTAGCGAACTCCTACGAGCAGTACTTC,CASSRLANSYEQYF
TRBV10-1,TRBD2,TRBJ2-7,.,TGCGCCAGCAGACAGGTGGCAAGACTAGCGTGGCAAGGCGAGCAGTACTTC,CASRQVARLAWQGEQYF
TRBV6-1,.,TRBJ1-2,.,TGTGCCAGCAGTGAACTGACAGGAGAGGGGTACACCTTC,CASSELTGEGYTF
TRBV9,.,TRBJ2-1,.,TGTGCCAGCAGCGCTGTCAGGGCCTCAACTCTCAATGAGCAGTTCTTC,CASSAVRASTLNEQFF
TRBV13,TRBD2,TRBJ2-7,few,TGTGCCAGCAGCTTAGAAGGCCTAGCGGGAGTGATGGAGGAGCAGTACTTC,CASSLEGLAGVMEEQYF
TRBV4-3,TRBD2,TRBJ2-1,.,TGCGCCAGCAGTGCGGGAGTATTGGGCGATGAGCAGTTCTTC,CASSAGVLGDEQFF
TRBV24-1,TRBD1,TRBJ1-1,.,TGTGCCACCGTAGGGGGGACAGATCGGACTGTTTTCTTT,CATVGGTDRTVFF
TRBV5-3,.,TRBJ2-3,.,TGTGCCAGAAGCTCGGTTGACAGGATCACAGATACGCAGTATTTT,CARSSVDRITDTQYF
TRBV5-4,TRBD1,TRBJ2-7,.,TGTGCCAGCAGCTTGGGGCCGACAGGGGCGACCTACGAGCAGTACTTC,CASSLGPTGATYEQYF
TRBV30,.,TRBJ2-1,.,TGTGCCTCGCTAGCAGCTAACAATGAGCAGTTCTTC,CASLAANNEQFF
TRBV5-6,TRBD1,TRBJ1-2,.,TGTGCCAGCAGCTTGCCCGGGACAGACTATGGCTACACCTTC,CASSLPGTDYGYTF
TRBV5-1,.,TRBJ1-2,.,TGCGCCAGCAGCTTGGGGGTTCTCGGAACAGAGCTCCAAGCCACCTTC,CASSLGVLGTELQATF
TRBV19,.,TRBJ1-4,.,TGTGCCAGTATGGACTGGGGTTTGAGTGAAAAACTGTTTTTT,CASMDWGLSEKLFF
TRBV12-3/TRBV12-4,TRBD1,TRBJ1-1,.,TGTGCCAGCAGTCGACAGGGCTGGACTGAAGCTTTCTTT,CASSRQGWTEAFF
TRBV11-2,.,TRBJ2-1,few,TGTTCAGGGGGGCCGGGCGGTGGTGAGCAGTTCTTC,CSGGPGGGEQFF
TRBV7-2,TRBD2,TRBJ2-2,.,TGTGCCAGCAGTTCTGGACTAGCGGGAGGGTCCGGGGAGCTGTTTTTT,CASSSGLAGGSGELFF
TRBV6-6,TRBD1,TRBJ1-5,.,TGTGCCAGCATGCCACCGGGACAGGGTATCAATCAGCCCCAGCATTTT,CASMPPGQGINQPQHF
TRBV11-2,TRBD2,TRBJ2-1,.,TGTGCCAGCAGCTTAGGACTAGCGGGCTACAATGAGCAGTTCTTC,CASSLGLAGYNEQFF
TRBV5-4,.,TRBJ2-5,.,TGTGCCAGCAGCATACCACAGGGTGATGGGACCCAGTACTTC,CASSIPQGDGTQYF
TRBV6-1,.,TRBJ1-1,few,TGTGCCAGCAGTGAACACCTTCGGGGGGCTGAAAGTGAAGCTTTCTTT,CASSEHLRGAESEAFF
TRBV6-6,TRBD2,TRBJ2-3,.,TGTGCCAGCAGCTCTACCGGACTAGCGGGAGGGCGTTCGCCCCCAGATACGCAGTATTTT,CASSSTGLAGGRSPPDTQYF
TRBV3-1/TRBV3-2,.,TRBJ1-1,many,TGTGCCAGCAGCCGACATACAGGGAAAATGAACACTGAAGCTTTCTTT,CASSRHTGKMNTEAFF
TRBV12-3/TRBV12-4,.,TRBJ1-2,.,TGTGCCAGCAGTTCTTACTATGGCTACACCTTC,CASSSYYGYTF
TRBV29-1,TRBD2,TRBJ2-7,.,TGCAGCGTCCCCTCACTAGCGGGGTCCTACGAGCAGTACTTC,CSVPSLAGSYEQYF
TRBV18,.,TRBJ2-7,.,TGTGCCAGCTCACCACGGTCTAGCCAACTCTACGAGCAGTACTTC,CASSPRSSQLYEQYF
TRBV28,.,TRBJ2-3,once,TGTGCCAGCAGTAGTTGGCAGGGTAACACAGATACGCAGTATTTT,CASSSWQGNTDTQYF
TRBV6-5,.,TRBJ1-5,once,TGTGCCAGCAGTCTCCGACAGGACAATCAGCCCCAGCATTTT,CASSLRQDNQPQHF